This T cell receptor (beta chain) came from a study of cytomegalovirus exposure and HLA in healthy donors. CDR3 size: 13 residues. V shed 5 bases, J shed 11 bases, and the junction held 8 bases outside the gene matches. CDR1 and CDR2 from the germline V gene are MNHEY and SMNVEV (reference sequence). Primers for the PCR totalled 60 Vbeta and 13 Jbeta. Sequencing used immunoSEQ multiplex PCR; TCRdb keeps in-frame clones, though not all of them. The sample contains 100,000 or so clones, 75% to 85% of which appear only once. Healthy bone marrow donors made up the donors. The genes are TRBV27 and TRBJ1-1, with TRBD1 matching over 10 bases. Sequencing was performed on PBMCs. The clonotype was recovered from a man aged 25-45 years in good health and CMV-seronegative. CDR3 loop: CASSNGQGVRAFF. DNA of the CDR3: TGTGCCAGCAGTAACGGACAGGGGGTGAGGGCTTTCTTT.